The 14 T cell receptor beta chains in this list originate from one sample, sequenced in a study of control samples from healthy donors and cancer patients (TCRdb year 2020). Receptor amplification or capture employed the immunoSEQ multiplex PCR assay. TCRdb's version of the immuneACCESS table is confined to in-frame rearrangements and falls short of the full clone set. An unresolved V gene accounts for under half of the shortfall where checked; the remainder is of unknown origin. The sample data list under 200,000 clones, and around 95% of these were observed just once. Jointly, the top ten make up more than 8% of the sample. The sample consisted of blood. These receptors all come from a woman between 35 and 50 years old in good health.

This chain joins TRBV7-2 and TRBJ1-1; D is undetermined. CDR1 and CDR2 from the germline V gene are SGHTA and FQGNSA. The CDR3 totals 13 residues. The V end lost 4 bases, the J end lost 1 base, and 7 bases lay between the germline ends. The CDR3 nucleotides are TGTGCCAGCAGCTCCGTCGGGAACACTGAAGCTTTCTTT. Amino acids: CASSSVGNTEAFF.

The chain employs TRBV5-1 and TRBJ2-7, with D possibly being TRBD1 (6 bases). This CDR3 is 14 amino acids long. The V end was cut by 7 bases, the J end by 3 bases, with 17 bases between. Looked up from germline, CDR1 is SGHRS and CDR2 is YFSETQ. The CDR3 spells CASQPQGLFYEQYF. The CDR3 nucleotides are TGCGCCAGCCAACCCCAGGGGCTCTTCTACGAGCAGTACTTC. Together with reference TRBV5-1 and TRBJ2-7, the CDR3 gives the full variable domain: KAGVTQTPRYLIKTRGQQVTLSCSPISGHRSVSWYQQTPGQGLQFLFEYFSETQRNKGNFPGRFSGRQFSNSRSEMNVSTLELGDSALYLCASQPQGLFYEQYFGPGTRLTVT.

The CDR3 sequence: CASSQGGAGGLRGNIQYF. The CDR3 DNA reads TGCGCCAGCAGTCAAGGCGGGGCAGGGGGACTTCGAGGAAACATTCAGTACTTC. The chain has TRBV5-1 and TRBJ2-4; a weak D match, TRBD1 (7 bases). Trimming took off 5 bases at V and 6 bases at J, with 27 bases between the two ends. Germline V gene sequence: CDR1 SGHRS, CDR2 YFSETQ. CDR3 length: 18 residues. Supplemented by reference TRBV5-1 and TRBJ2-4, the full variable domain reads KAGVTQTPRYLIKTRGQQVTLSCSPISGHRSVSWYQQTPGQGLQFLFEYFSETQRNKGNFPGRFSGRQFSNSRSEMNVSTLELGDSALYLCASSQGGAGGLRGNIQYFGAGTRLSVL.

The gene calls are TRBV9 and TRBJ1-1, with a tentative D call TRBD1 (6 bases). The germline V gene encodes CDR1 SGDLS and CDR2 YYNGEE. The CDR3 is 13 amino acids. The V end lost 4 bases, the J end lost 5 bases, and 12 bases lay between the germline ends. The CDR3 DNA reads as TGTGCCAGCAGCATAACAGGGTATACTGAAGCTTTCTTT. Translating it yields CASSITGYTEAFF.

The chain joins TRBV9 to TRBJ2-7; no firm D call. V was clipped by 1 base and J by 5 bases, with 10 bases between them. Germline values: CDR1 SGDLS, CDR2 YYNGEE. This CDR3 contains 13 residues. CDR3 protein: CASSVSGENEQYF. The CDR3 DNA sequence: TGTGCCAGCAGCGTATCTGGGGAAAACGAGCAGTACTTC.

This chain connects TRBV6-5 to TRBJ2-5; possibly TRBD1 or TRBD2 for D (5 bases each). Trimming took off 10 bases at V and 5 bases at J, with 11 bases between the two ends. This CDR3 has 11 amino acids. Germline V gene sequence: CDR1 MNHEY, CDR2 SVGAGI. The CDR3 sequence: CATREWETQYF. CDR3 in DNA: TGTGCCACCAGGGAGTGGGAGACCCAGTACTTC.

The chain employs TRBV9 and TRBJ2-2; perhaps TRBD1 as D (6 bases). Per the germline V gene, CDR1 is SGDLS and CDR2 is YYNGEE. The CDR3 runs to 15 residues. V lost 0 bases, J lost 5 bases, and 11 bases lay in between. CDR3 residues: CASSVVEQGTGELFF. CDR3 in DNA: TGTGCCAGCAGCGTAGTGGAACAGGGAACCGGGGAGCTGTTTTTT.

The chain combines TRBV5-6 with TRBJ1-2, with no clear D. V lost 3 bases and J 4 bases, leaving 16 bases between the germline ends. Germline V gene data show CDR1 as SGHDT and CDR2 as YYEEEE. The CDR3 is 15 residues long. The CDR3 DNA reads as TGTGCCAGCAGCTCGTGGGAGAAGAAGAGCTATGGCTACACCTTC. Its protein product is CASSSWEKKSYGYTF.

The genes are TRBV19 and TRBJ1-1; D unclear. The V end lost 6 bases, the J end lost 5 bases, and 16 bases lay between the germline ends. This CDR3 region has 14 residues. Germline CDR1 and CDR2: LNHDA and SQIVND (reference sequence). CDR3 bases: TGTGCCAGTAGGACCTACCCTCGCGGGACTGAAGCTTTCTTT. Protein product: CASRTYPRGTEAFF.

V is TRBV15 and J is TRBJ1-6, with a tentative D call TRBD1 (6 bases). Germline loops: CDR1 LNHNV, CDR2 YYDKDF (reference sequence). V was shortened by 0 bases and J by 5 bases, with 8 bases between the two germline ends. The CDR3 is made up of 15 amino acids. The CDR3 region is CATSRETGNNSPLHF. The CDR3 region has the DNA TGTGCCACCAGCAGAGAAACAGGGAATAATTCACCCCTCCACTTT.

V usage is TRBV5-1 and J usage is TRBJ2-1, with 9 positions matching TRBD2. Germline lookup yields CDR1 SGHRS and CDR2 YFSETQ. The CDR3 sequence is 17 residues long. V dropped 5 bases and J dropped 8; count of bases not matched to a gene: 17. DNA for the CDR3: TGCGCCAGCAGTAGTAGCGGGAGAGGAATAAGGTTCGATGAGCAGTTCTTC. It translates to CASSSSGRGIRFDEQFF.

The chain uses TRBV23-1 and TRBJ1-1; a weak D match, TRBD1 (5 bases). TRBV23-1 is known as an ORF, though its function is uncertain. The CDR3 is made up of 15 amino acids. Trimming stripped 2 bases from V and 0 bases from J, with 10 bases between. This chain's CDR3 is CASSQQGEVNTEAFF. The CDR3, as DNA: TGCGCCAGCAGTCAACAGGGAGAGGTGAACACTGAAGCTTTCTTT.

This chain connects TRBV19 to TRBJ1-2, with TRBD1 as a possible D gene (6 bases). CDR1 is LNHDA and CDR2 is SQIVND in the germline V gene (reference sequence). The CDR3 has 15 amino acids. V shed 4 bases and J shed 4 bases, with 16 bases lying between them. The CDR3 DNA reads as TGTGCCAGTAGTAGACAGGACAGTCAGTCCTATGGCTACACCTTC. Encoded protein: CASSRQDSQSYGYTF.

The chain has TRBV9 and TRBJ2-7, with D possibly matching TRBD2 (5 bases). Trimming cost V 3 bases and J 3 bases, with 13 bases left between them. CDR1 SGDLS and CDR2 YYNGEE come from the germline V gene. The CDR3 has 14 residues. Here the CDR3 DNA reads TGTGCCAGCAGCGCCTCTACTGGAGGCTACGAGCAGTACTTC. This gives the protein CASSASTGGYEQYF.